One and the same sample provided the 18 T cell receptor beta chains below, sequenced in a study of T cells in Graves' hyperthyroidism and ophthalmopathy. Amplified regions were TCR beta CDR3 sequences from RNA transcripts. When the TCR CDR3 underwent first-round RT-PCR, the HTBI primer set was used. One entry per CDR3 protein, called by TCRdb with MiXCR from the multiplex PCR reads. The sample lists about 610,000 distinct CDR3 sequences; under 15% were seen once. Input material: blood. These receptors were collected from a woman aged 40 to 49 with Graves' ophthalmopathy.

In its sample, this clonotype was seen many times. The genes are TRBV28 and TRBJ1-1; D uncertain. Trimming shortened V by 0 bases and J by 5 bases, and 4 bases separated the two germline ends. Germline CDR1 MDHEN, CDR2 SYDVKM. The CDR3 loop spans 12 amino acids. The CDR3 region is CASSLWRTEAFF. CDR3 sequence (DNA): TGTGCCAGCAGTTTATGGAGGACTGAAGCTTTCTTT.

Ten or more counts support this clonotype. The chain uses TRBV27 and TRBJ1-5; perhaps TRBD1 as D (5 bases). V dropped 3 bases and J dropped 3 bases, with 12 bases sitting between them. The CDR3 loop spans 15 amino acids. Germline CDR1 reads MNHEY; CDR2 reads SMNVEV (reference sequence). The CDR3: CASSLWGTNNQPQHF. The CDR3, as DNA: TGTGCCAGCAGTTTGTGGGGCACGAACAATCAGCCCCAGCATTTT.

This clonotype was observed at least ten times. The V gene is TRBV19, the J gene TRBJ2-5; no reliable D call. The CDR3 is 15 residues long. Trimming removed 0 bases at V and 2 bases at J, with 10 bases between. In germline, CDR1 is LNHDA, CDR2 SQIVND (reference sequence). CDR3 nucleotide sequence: TGTGCCAGTAGTATAGATCACCCGATTCAAGAGACCCAGTACTTC. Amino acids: CASSIDHPIQETQYF.

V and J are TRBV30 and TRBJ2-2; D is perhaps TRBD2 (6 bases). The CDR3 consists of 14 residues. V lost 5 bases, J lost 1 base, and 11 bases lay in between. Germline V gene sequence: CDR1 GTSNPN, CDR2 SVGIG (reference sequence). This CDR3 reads CAWQGGVNTGELFF. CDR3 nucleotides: TGTGCCTGGCAAGGCGGGGTGAACACCGGGGAGCTGTTTTTT. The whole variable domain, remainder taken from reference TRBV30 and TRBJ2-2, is SQTIHQWPATLVQPVGSPLSLECTVEGTSNPNLYWYRQAAGRGLQLLFYSVGIGQISSEVPQNLSASRPQDRQFILSSKKLLLSDSGFYLCAWQGGVNTGELFFGEGSRLTVL.

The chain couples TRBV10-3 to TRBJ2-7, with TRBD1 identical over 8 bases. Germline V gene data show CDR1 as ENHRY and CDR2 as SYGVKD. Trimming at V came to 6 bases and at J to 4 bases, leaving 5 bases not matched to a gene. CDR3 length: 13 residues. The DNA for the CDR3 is TGTGCCATCAGCCAACAGGGGGAATACGAGCAGTACTTC. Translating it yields CAISQQGEYEQYF.

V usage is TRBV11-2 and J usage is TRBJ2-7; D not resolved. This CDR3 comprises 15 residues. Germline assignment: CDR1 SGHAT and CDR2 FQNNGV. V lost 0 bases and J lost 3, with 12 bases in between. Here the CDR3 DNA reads TGTGCCAGCAGCTTAGAGTTAGGCAGGAGCTACGAGCAGTACTTC. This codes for CASSLELGRSYEQYF.

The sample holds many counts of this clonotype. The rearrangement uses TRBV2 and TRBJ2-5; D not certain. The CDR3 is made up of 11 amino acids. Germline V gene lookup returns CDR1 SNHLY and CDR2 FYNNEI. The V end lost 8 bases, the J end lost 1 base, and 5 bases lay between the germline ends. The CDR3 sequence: CASWGQETQYF. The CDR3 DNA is TGTGCCAGCTGGGGCCAAGAGACCCAGTACTTC.

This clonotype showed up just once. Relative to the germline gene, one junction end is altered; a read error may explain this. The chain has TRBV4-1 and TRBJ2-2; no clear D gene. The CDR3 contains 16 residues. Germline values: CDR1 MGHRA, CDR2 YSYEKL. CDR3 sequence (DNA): TGCACCAGCAGCCAAGATTGGGCAGCGAACACCGGGGAGCTGTTTTTT. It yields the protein CTSSQDWAANTGELFF.

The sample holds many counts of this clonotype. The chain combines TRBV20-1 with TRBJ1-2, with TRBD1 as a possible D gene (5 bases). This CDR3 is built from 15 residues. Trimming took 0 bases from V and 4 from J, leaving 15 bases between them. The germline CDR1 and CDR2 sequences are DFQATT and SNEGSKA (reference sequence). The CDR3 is CSARDLRDGFYGYTF. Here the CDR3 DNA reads TGCAGTGCTAGAGATCTCAGGGACGGCTTCTATGGCTACACCTTC.

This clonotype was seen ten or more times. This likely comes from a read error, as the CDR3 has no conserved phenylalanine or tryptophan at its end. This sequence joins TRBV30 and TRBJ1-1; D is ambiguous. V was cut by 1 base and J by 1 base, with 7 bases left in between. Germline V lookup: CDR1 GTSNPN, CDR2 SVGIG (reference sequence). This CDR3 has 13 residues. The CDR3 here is CAWSADPNTEAFL. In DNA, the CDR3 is TGTGCCTGGAGTGCAGACCCGAACACTGAAGCTTTCCTT.

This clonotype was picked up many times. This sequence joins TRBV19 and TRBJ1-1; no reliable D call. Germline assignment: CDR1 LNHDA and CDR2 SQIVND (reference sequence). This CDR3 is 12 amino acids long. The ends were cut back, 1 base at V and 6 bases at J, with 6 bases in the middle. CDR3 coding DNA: TGTGCCAGTAGTATAGTACAATCTGAAGCTTTCTTT. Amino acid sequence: CASSIVQSEAFF.

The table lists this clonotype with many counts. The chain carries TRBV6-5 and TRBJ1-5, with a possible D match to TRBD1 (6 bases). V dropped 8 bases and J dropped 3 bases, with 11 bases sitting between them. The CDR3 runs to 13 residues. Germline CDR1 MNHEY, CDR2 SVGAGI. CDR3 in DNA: TGTGCCAGCGCGGGGGGCATCAATCAGCCCCAGCATTTT. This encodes CASAGGINQPQHF.

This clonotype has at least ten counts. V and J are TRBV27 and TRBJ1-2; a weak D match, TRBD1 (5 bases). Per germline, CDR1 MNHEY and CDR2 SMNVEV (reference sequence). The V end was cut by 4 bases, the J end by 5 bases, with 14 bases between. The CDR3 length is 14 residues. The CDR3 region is CASSYNGGLYGYTF. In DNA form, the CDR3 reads TGTGCCAGCAGTTATAACGGGGGACTTTATGGCTACACCTTC.

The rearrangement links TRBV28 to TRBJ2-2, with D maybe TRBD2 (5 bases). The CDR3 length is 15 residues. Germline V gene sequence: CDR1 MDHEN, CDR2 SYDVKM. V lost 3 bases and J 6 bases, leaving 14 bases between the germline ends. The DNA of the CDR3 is TGTGCCAGCAGTTTTATAGGGTCGCGGGCCGGGGAGCTGTTTTTT. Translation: CASSFIGSRAGELFF.

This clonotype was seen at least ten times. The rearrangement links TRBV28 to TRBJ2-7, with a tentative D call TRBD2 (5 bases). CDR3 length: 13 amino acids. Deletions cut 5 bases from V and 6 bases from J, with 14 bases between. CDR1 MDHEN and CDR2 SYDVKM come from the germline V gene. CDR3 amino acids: CASSPPRSGEQYF. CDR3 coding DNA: TGTGCCAGCAGTCCACCGAGAAGCGGCGAGCAGTACTTC.

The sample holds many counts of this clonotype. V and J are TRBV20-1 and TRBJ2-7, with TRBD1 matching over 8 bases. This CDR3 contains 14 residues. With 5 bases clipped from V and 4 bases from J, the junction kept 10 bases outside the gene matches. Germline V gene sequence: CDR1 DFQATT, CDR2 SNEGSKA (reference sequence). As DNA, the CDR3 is TGCAGTGCTGAAACAGGGGGAGGTGGATACGAGCAGTACTTC. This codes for CSAETGGGGYEQYF.

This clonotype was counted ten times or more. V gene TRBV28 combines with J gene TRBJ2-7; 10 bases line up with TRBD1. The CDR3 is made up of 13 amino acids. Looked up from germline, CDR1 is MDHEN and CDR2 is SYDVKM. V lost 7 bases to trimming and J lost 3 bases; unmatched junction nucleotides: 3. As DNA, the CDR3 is TGTGCCAGCAAAGGGACAGGGGACTACGAGCAGTACTTC. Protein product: CASKGTGDYEQYF.

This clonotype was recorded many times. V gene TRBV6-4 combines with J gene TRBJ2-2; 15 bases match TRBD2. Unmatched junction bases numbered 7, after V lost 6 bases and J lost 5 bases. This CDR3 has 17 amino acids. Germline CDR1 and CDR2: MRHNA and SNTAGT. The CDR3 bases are TGTGCCAGCAGACCGGCCGGGACTAGCGGGAGGACCGGGGAGCTGTTTTTT. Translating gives CASRPAGTSGRTGELFF.